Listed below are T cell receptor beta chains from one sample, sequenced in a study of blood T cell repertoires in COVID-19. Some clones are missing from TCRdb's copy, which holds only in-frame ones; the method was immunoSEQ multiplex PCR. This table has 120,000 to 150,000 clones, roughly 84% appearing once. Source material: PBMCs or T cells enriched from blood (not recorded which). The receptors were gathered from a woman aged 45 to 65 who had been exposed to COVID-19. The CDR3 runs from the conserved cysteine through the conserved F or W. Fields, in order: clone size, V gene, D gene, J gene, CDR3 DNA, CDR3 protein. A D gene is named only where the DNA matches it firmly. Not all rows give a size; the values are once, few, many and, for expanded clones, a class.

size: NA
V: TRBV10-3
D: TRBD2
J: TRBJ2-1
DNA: TGTGCCATCAGTGAGATCCAGCGGGAAAGGAATGAGCAGTTCTTC
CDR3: CAISEIQRERNEQFF

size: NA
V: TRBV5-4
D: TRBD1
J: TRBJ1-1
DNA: TGTGCCAGCAGCTTGCCCCGACAGGGGCTCATAGGGGACACTGAAGCTTTCTTT
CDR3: CASSLPRQGLIGDTEAFF

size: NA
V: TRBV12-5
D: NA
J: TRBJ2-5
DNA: TGTGCTAGTGGTTTGGCCTCGACTGAGACCCAGTACTTC
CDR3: CASGLASTETQYF

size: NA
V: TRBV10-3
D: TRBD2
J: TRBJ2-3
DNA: TGTGCCATCCAGACTAGCGGGGGGGGAGATACGCAGTATTTT
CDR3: CAIQTSGGGDTQYF

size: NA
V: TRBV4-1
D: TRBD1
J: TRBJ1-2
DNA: TGCGCCAGCAGCCAAGCCGGACAGGGGTCGAATGGCTACACCTTC
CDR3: CASSQAGQGSNGYTF

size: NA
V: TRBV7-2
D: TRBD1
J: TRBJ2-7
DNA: TGTGCCAGCAGCTTTACAGGGGTGAACGAGCAGTACTTC
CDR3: CASSFTGVNEQYF

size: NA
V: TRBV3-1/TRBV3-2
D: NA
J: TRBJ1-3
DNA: TGTGCCAGCAGCAGGACACTTAACACCATATATTTT
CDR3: CASSRTLNTIYF

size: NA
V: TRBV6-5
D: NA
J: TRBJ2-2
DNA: TGTGCCAGCAGTCTAGATGGGACCGGGGAGCTGTTTTTT
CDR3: CASSLDGTGELFF

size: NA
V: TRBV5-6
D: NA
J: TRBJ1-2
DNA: TGTGCCAGCAGCTTCCAGGGCCAAAGCTATGGCTACACCTTC
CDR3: CASSFQGQSYGYTF

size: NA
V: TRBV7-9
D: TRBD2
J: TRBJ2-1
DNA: TGTGCCAGCAGCACCCGACTAGCGGGGGGGGGTAATGAGCAGTTCTTC
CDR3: CASSTRLAGGGNEQFF

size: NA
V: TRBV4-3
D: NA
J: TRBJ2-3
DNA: TGCGCCAGCAGCCAAGATCTAGTACCAGATACGCAGTATTTT
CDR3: CASSQDLVPDTQYF

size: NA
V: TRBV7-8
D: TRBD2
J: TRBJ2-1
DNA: TGTGCCAGCAGCTACATAAGCGGGGGCGCCTACAATGAGCAGTTCTTC
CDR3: CASSYISGGAYNEQFF

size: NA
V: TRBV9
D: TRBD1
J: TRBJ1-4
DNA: TGTGCCAGCAGCGTCTCGGGACAGACTAATGAAAAACTGTTTTTT
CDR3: CASSVSGQTNEKLFF

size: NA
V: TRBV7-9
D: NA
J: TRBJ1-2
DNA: TGTGCCAGCAGCTTAGACGGGAAACGAGCATATGGCTACACCTTC
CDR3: CASSLDGKRAYGYTF

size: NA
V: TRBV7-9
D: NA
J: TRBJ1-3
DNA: TGTGCCAGCAGCTTACCCCCCCGGTTAGGGGCCTCTGGAAACACCATATATTTT
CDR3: CASSLPPRLGASGNTIYF

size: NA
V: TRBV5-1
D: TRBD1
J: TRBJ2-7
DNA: TGCGCCAGTGGACAGGGAATTAACGAGCAGTACTTC
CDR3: CASGQGINEQYF

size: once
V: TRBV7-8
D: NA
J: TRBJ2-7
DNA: TGTGCCAGCAGCTCGCAGGGCTACGAGCAGTACTTC
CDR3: CASSSQGYEQYF

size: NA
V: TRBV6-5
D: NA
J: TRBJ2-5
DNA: TGTGCCAGCAGGAAGACAGGGAGGGAGACCCAGTACTTC
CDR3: CASRKTGRETQYF

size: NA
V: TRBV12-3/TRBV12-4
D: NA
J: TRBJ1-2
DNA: TGTGCCAGCAGCGCGGGGGGATATTATGGCTACACCTTC
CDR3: CASSAGGYYGYTF

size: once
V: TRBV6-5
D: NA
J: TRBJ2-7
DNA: TGTGCCAGCAGAGAGCGGGCCACTTCCTACGAGCAGTACTTC
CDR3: CASRERATSYEQYF

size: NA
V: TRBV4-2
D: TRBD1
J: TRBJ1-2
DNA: TGTGCCAGCAGCCAACGCGGAGAGACAGGGGGCGATATAGGCTACACCTTC
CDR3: CASSQRGETGGDIGYTF

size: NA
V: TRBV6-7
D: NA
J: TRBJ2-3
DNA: TGTGCCAGCAGTTTTGGATGGGGGCACACAGATACGCAGTATTTT
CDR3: CASSFGWGHTDTQYF

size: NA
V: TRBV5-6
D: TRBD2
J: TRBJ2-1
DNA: TGTGCCAGCAGCTTGGCCCTATTAGGACTAGCGGGTGTTAATGAGCAGTTCTTC
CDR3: CASSLALLGLAGVNEQFF

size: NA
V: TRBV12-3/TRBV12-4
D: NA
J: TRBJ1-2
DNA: TGTGCCAGCAGTTTTGGGCTTGGCTACACCTTC
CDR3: CASSFGLGYTF

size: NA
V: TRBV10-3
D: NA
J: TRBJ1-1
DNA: TGTGCCATCAGTGAGCCGCGGGGGTACACTGAAGCTTTCTTT
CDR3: CAISEPRGYTEAFF

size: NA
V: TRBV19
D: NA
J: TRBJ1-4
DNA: TGTGCCAGTAGAGACAGGAGACTTAATGAAAAACTGTTTTTT
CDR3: CASRDRRLNEKLFF

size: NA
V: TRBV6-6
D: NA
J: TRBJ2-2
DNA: TGTGCCAGCAGTTACGACGCGACAGGAGCCGGGGAGCTGTTTTTT
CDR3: CASSYDATGAGELFF

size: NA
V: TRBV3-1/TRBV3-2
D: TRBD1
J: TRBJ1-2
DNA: TGTGCCAGCAGCCACCGGGACAGGGTCGGAGTGTGGTACACCTTC
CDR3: CASSHRDRVGVWYTF

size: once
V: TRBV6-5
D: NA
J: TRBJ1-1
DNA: TGTGCCAGCAGAGTTACAGTGAACACTGAAGCTTTCTTT
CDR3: CASRVTVNTEAFF

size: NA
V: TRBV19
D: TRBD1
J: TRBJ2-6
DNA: TGTGCCAGTAGTAAGATGGGACAGGCTGGGGCCAACGTCCTGACTTTC
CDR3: CASSKMGQAGANVLTF

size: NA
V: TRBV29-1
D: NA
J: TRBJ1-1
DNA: TGCAGCGTTGAAGAGAACACAGGGGAAGCTTTCTTT
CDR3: CSVEENTGEAFF

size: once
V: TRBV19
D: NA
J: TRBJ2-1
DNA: TGTGCCAGTAGTCTCAAGCGGATTTTTTACAATGAGCAGTTCTTC
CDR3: CASSLKRIFYNEQFF

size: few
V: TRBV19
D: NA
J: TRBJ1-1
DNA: TGTGCCAGTAGCCTCCGACTATCAACCAGTTTTCGGAACACTGAAGCTTTCTTT
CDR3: CASSLRLSTSFRNTEAFF

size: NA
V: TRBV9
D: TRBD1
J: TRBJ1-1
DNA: TGTGCCAGCAGCGCCGGGACAGGGAGAGAGGATACTGAAGCTTTCTTT
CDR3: CASSAGTGREDTEAFF

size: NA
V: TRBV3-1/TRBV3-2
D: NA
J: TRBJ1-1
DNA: TGTGCCAGCAGCCCGCAAGGGGCAGTGAACACTGAAGCTTTCTTT
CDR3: CASSPQGAVNTEAFF

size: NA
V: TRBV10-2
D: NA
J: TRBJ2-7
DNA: TGCGCCAGCAGTGTCCAGTCCTCCTACGAGCAGTACTTC
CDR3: CASSVQSSYEQYF

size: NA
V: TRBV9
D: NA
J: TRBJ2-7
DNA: TGTGCCAGCAGCCTGGGGGGTCCCACCTACGAGCAGTACTTC
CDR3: CASSLGGPTYEQYF

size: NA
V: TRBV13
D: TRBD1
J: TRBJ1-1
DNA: TGTGCCAGCAGCTTAGGGACAGGGGGACCCAACACTGAAGCTTTCTTT
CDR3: CASSLGTGGPNTEAFF

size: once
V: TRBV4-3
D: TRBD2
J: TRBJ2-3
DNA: TGCGCCAGCAGCACCACTAGCGGCCTAAGCACAGATACGCAGTATTTT
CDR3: CASSTTSGLSTDTQYF

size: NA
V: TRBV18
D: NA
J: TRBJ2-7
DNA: TGTGCCAGCTCATCCGACAGCTACGAGCAGTACTTC
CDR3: CASSSDSYEQYF

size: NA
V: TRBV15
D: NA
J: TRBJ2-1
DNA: TGTGCCACCAGCACCAACCGAGGGAATGAGCAGTTCTTC
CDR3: CATSTNRGNEQFF

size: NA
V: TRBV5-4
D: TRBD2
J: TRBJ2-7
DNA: TGTGCCAGCAGCTTGGTGGGTAGCGGGAGGGCCCCCTACGAGCAGTACTTC
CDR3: CASSLVGSGRAPYEQYF

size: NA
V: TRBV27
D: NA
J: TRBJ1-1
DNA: TGTGCCAGCAAGCCGGGGGAGAACACTGAAGCTTTCTTT
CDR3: CASKPGENTEAFF

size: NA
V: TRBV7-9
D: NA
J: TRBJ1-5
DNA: TGTGCCAGCAGCCTAGGCGGTAGACGGGGGGATCAGCCCCAGCATTTT
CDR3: CASSLGGRRGDQPQHF

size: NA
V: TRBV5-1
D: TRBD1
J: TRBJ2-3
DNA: TGCGCCAGCAGCCGAAGCAGGGGGAACACAGATACGCAGTATTTT
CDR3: CASSRSRGNTDTQYF

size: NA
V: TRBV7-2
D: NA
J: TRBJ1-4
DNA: TGTGCCAGCAGCCGCCAAGGGGCATCTAATGAAAAACTGTTTTTT
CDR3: CASSRQGASNEKLFF

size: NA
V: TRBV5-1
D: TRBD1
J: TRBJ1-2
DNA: TGCGCCAGCAGCGCACAGACAGGGGCATTACTCTATGGCTACACCTTC
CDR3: CASSAQTGALLYGYTF

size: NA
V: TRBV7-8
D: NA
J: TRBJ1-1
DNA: TGTGCCAGCAGCGCGACAGGCGGGAGCACTGAAGCTTTCTTT
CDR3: CASSATGGSTEAFF

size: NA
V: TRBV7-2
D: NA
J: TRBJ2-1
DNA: TGTGCCAGCAGCTTTGAGCTCCGCGGGAATGAGCAGTTCTTC
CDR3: CASSFELRGNEQFF

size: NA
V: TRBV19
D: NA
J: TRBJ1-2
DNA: TGTGCCAGTACCCAAGAGGGAATTCCCCTTTATGGCTACACCTTC
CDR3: CASTQEGIPLYGYTF